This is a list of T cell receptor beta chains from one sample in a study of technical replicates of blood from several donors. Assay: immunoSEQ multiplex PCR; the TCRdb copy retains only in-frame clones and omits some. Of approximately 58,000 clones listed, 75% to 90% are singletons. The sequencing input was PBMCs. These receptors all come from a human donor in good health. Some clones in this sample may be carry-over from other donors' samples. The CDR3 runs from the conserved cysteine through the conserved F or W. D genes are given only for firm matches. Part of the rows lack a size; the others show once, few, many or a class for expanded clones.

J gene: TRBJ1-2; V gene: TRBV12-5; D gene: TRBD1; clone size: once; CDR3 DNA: TGTGCTAGTGGGCGGGACAGGGGGGGGTATGGCTACACCTTC; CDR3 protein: CASGRDRGGYGYTF
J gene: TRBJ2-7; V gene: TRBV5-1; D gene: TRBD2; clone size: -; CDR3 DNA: TGCGCCAGCAGCTCTACTAGCGGGAGTGAGGTAGAGCAGTACTTC; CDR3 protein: CASSSTSGSEVEQYF
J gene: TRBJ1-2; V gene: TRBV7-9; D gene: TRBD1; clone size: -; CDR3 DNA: TGTGCCAGCAGCAATACCGGGACAGGCGCACTCTATGGCTACACCTTC; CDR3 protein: CASSNTGTGALYGYTF
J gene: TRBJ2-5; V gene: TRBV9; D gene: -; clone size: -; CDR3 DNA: TGTGCCAGCAGCGTATCCCATACTGTCAGGGAGACCCAGTACTTC; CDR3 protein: CASSVSHTVRETQYF
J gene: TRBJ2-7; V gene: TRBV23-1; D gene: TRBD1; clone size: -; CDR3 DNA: TGCGCCAGTAAACCCGGGACAGGGGGCTCGGGTGAGCAGTACTTC; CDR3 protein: CASKPGTGGSGEQYF
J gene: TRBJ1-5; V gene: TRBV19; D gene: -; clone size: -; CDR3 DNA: TGTGCCAGTAGTATCGGGGGGAGCAATCAGCCCCAGCATTTT; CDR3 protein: CASSIGGSNQPQHF
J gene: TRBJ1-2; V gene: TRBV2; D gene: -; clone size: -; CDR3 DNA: TGTGCCAGCAGTTCTATCGGGACTAACTATGGCTACACCTTC; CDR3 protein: CASSSIGTNYGYTF
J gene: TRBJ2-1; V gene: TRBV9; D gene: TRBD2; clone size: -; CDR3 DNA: TGTGCCAGCAGCGGCAGACTAGCGGCCTACAATGAGCAGTTCTTC; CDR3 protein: CASSGRLAAYNEQFF
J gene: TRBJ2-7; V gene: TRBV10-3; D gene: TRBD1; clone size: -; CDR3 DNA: TGTGCCATCAAACCCGGGACAGACTACGAGCAGTACTTC; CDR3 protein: CAIKPGTDYEQYF
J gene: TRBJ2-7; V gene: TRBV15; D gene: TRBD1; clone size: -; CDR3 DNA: TGTGCCACCAGCAGTGAGGTGGGGACAGGGAGGGATAACTACGAGCAGTACTTC; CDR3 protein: CATSSEVGTGRDNYEQYF
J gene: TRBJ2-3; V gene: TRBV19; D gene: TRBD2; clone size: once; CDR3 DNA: TGTGCCAGTAGTATAGTAACTAGCGGGGGAGATACGCAGTATTTT; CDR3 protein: CASSIVTSGGDTQYF
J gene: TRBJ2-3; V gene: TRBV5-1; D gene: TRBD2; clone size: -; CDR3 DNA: TGCGCCAGCAGTCTGACTAGCGGGGGCCCGCCAGATACGCAGTATTTT; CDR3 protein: CASSLTSGGPPDTQYF
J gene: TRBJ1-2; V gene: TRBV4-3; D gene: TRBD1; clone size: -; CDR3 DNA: TGCGCCAGCAGCCAAGAGGGGACAGCGGGGGAGGGCTACACCTTC; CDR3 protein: CASSQEGTAGEGYTF
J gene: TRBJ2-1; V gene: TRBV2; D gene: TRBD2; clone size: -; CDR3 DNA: TGTGCCACGAAAGGGACTAGCGGTACGGCCTACAATGAGCAGTTCTTC; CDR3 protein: CATKGTSGTAYNEQFF
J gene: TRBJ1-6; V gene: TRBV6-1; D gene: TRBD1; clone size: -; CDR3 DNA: TGTGCCAGCCTCGACAGGGATACTTCACCCCTCCACTTT; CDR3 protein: CASLDRDTSPLHF
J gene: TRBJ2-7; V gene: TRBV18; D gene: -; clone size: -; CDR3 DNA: TGTGCCAGCTCACCAACTGGGCCCTTCGAGCAGTACTTC; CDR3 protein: CASSPTGPFEQYF
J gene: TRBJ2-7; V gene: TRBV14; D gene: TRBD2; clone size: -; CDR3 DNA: TGTGCCAGCAGCCCGTTAGCGGGGCCACAAAGCTCCTACGAGCAGTACTTC; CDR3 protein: CASSPLAGPQSSYEQYF
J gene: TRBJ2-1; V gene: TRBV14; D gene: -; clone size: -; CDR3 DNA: TGTGCCAGCAGCCATACCGCAGGGGGGTCCTACAATGAGCAGTTCTTC; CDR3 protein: CASSHTAGGSYNEQFF
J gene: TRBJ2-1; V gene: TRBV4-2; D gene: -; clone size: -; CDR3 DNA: TGTGCCAGCAGCCAAGAAGATAGGACAGCCTACAATGAGCAGTTCTTC; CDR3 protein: CASSQEDRTAYNEQFF
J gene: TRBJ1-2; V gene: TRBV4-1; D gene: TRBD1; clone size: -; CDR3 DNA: TGCGCCAGCAGCCAACCGGGACAGGGCGCCAAAGGGAGTGGCTACACCTTC; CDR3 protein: CASSQPGQGAKGSGYTF
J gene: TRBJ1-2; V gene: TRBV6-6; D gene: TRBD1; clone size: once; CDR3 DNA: TGTGCCAGCAGTTACGCAGCTCCCGGGACAGGGGAGGGCTACACCTTC; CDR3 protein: CASSYAAPGTGEGYTF
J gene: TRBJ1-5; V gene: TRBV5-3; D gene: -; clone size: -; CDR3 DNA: TGTGCCAGAAGCTCCCCCCACGTCTGGGCAAGAGCGGGGCCCCAGCATTTT; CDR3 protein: CARSSPHVWARAGPQHF
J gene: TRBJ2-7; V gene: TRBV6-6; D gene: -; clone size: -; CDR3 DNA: TGTGCCAGCAGTTACTTCTCAGGGGCTCGCACCTACGAGCAGTACTTC; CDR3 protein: CASSYFSGARTYEQYF
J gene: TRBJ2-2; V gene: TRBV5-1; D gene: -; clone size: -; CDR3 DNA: TGCGCCAGCAGCCCTACCTCCGCAACCGGGGAGCTGTTTTTT; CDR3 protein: CASSPTSATGELFF
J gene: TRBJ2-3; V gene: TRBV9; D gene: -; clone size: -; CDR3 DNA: TGTGCCAGCAGCGACACGTACACCCCGGATACGCAGTATTTT; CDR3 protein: CASSDTYTPDTQYF
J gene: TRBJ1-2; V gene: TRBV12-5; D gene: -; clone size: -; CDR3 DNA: TGTGCTAGTGGCATGACAGCTAACTATGGCTACACCTTC; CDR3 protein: CASGMTANYGYTF
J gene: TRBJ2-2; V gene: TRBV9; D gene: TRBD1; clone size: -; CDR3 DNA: TGTGCCAGCAGCCCTCATAATAATCCCGGGACAGTTCTCGGGGAGCTGTTTTTT; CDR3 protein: CASSPHNNPGTVLGELFF
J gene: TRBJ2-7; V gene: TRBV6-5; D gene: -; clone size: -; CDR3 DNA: TGTGCCAGCAGTTCCCCACAGCTCCAACACGACGAGCAGTACTTC; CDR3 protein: CASSSPQLQHDEQYF
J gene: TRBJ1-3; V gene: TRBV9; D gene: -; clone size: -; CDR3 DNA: TGTGCCAGCAGCCCTTCCGGGGGGGGTGGAAACACCATATATTTT; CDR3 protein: CASSPSGGGGNTIYF
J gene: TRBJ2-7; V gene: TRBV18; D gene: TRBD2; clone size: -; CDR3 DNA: TGTGCCAGCTCACAAAGCGGGGCAACCTACGAGCAGTACTTC; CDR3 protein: CASSQSGATYEQYF
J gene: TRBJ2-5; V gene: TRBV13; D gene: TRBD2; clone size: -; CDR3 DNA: TGTGCCAGCAGCTCCAGGGGACTAGCGGGAGTGGAGGAAAAAGAGACCCAGTACTTC; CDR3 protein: CASSSRGLAGVEEKETQYF
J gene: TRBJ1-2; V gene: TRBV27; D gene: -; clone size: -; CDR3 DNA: TGTGCCAGCAGTTTTTTCAATCAGGGCTATGGCTACACCTTC; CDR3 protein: CASSFFNQGYGYTF
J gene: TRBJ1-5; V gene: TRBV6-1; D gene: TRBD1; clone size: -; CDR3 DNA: TGTGCCAGCAGTAGGACAGGGACGATTGAACAGCCCCAGCATTTT; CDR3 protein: CASSRTGTIEQPQHF
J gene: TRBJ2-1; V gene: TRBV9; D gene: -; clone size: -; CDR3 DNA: TGTGCCAGCAGCGATTGGAGGGGCCCGGAGCAGTTCTTC; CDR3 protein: CASSDWRGPEQFF
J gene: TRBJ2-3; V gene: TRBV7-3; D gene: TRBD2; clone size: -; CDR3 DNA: TGTGCCAGCAGCGGGGGGGGGAGCACAGATACGCAGTATTTT; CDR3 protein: CASSGGGSTDTQYF
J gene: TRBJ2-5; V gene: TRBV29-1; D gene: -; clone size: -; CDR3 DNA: TGCAGCGTTGAATGGAGCTTGGAGACCCAGTACTTC; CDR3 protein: CSVEWSLETQYF
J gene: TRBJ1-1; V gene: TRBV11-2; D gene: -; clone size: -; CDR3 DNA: TGTGCCAGCAGCGTACAGGGAATTGTGAACACTGAAGCTTTCTTT; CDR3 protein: CASSVQGIVNTEAFF
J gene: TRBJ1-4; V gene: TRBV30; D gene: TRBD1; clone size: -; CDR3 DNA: TGTGCCTGGGGGGGGACAGGGGGCGATAATGAAAAACTGTTTTTT; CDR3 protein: CAWGGTGGDNEKLFF
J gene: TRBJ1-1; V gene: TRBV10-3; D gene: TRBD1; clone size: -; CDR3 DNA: TGTGCCATCAGTCTTACAGGGGTGGGCACTGAAGCTTTCTTT; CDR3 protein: CAISLTGVGTEAFF
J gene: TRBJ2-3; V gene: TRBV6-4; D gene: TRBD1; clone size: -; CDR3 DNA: TGTGCCAGCAGTGACTCATCAGGGGGCGGCACAGATACGCAGTATTTT; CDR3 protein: CASSDSSGGGTDTQYF
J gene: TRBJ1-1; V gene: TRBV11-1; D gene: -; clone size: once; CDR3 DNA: TGTGCCAGCAGCCCGGACACCCTCCTTGAAGCTTTCTTT; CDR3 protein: CASSPDTLLEAFF
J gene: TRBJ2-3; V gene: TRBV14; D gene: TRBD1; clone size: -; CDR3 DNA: TGTGCCAGCAGCTTTTCAGGGGGAGTCACAGATACGCAGTATTTT; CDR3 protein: CASSFSGGVTDTQYF
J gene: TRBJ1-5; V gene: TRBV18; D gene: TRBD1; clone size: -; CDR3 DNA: TGTGCCAGCTCCCTCGACAGGGGCAATCAGCCCCAGCATTTT; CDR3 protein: CASSLDRGNQPQHF
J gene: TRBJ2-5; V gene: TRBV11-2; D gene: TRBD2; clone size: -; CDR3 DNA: TGTGCCAGCAGCGGCTGGACTAGCGGGAACCAAGAGACCCAGTACTTC; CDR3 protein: CASSGWTSGNQETQYF
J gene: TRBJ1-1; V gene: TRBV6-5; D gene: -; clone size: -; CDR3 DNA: TGTGCCAGCAGGCCGGGGAGTGTGTACACTGAAGCTTTCTTT; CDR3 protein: CASRPGSVYTEAFF
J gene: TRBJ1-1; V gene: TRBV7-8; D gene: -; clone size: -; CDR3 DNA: TGTGCCAGCAGCCCACTGATGGGATCGGGGTTAAATGAAGCTTTCTTT; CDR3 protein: CASSPLMGSGLNEAFF